This T cell receptor beta chain was documented in a study of blood T cell repertoires in COVID-19 (TCRdb year 2020). For context, the study as a whole: Collaborator samples came from the United States, Italy and Spain and covered acute and convalescent phases of COVID-19. The material from the prospective study consisted of cDNA or gDNA derived from T cells, B-cell-depleted T cells, or PBMCs. Subjects who had been exposed to COVID-19, were actively infected with it, or had recovered from it provided the deeply sampled blood TCRbeta repertoires that made up the dataset. The repertoires were released in a freely available public database meant as a resource for research on the immune response to SARS-CoV-2. Samples came from the ongoing ImmuneRACE study (first 160 participants) plus 1,254 subjects from 6 global collaborators. A de-identified subject ID, COVID-19 status, age in years and sex were almost always included in the sample metadata. Where available, HLA class I and class II types were obtained from metadata supplied by the sample provider rather than from assay-based typing. Paper-wide results and their limitations: The quantity of clinical and demographic metadata differed by source and by participant and was supplied without curation.

There are 19 amino acids in the CDR3, from cysteine to phenylalanine inclusive. The DNA shown is the 57-base CDR3, in frame from base 1. Based on the germline V gene, the CDR1 and CDR2 sequences are KGHDR and SFDVKD. The junction shows trimming of 0 bases on V and 1 base on J, and the gene matches do not reach 10 bases of it. In Seattle, one collaborating source enrolled patients while the infection was active and tracked those patients longitudinally over the course of disease. The collaborating institutions used their own protocols to collect whole blood in K2EDTA tubes. For TCRbeta analysis, collaborators shipped samples in one of three forms: frozen whole blood, isolated PBMCs, or DNA extracted from either of those sample types. TCRbeta CDR3 regions were amplified from genomic DNA by means of the immunoSEQ Assay, a bias-controlled multiplex PCR. Under the source paper's analysis protocol: Nucleated cell counts per sample were estimated from amplification of reference gene primers within the assay. To quantify the absolute abundance of each unique TCRbeta CDR3 rearrangement, sequence reads were collapsed and filtered. For each sample, productive Simpson clonality was calculated as the square root of Simpson's diversity index over productive rearrangements. TCRdb re-hosts the immuneACCESS table, in-frame sequences only. Its copies lack some clones; in the studies checked, an unresolved V gene accounts for under half of them, and the cause for the rest is not known. The DNA gave D and trimming, while V, J and clone size come from that table. Across this sample there are roughly 340,000 clones, with about 88% seen only once. In total, the top ten clones hold approximately 7.3% of the sample.

On this clone: This clone's antigen is unknown. No much larger clone exists at a distance of one base, and base qualities are not known.

The sequence derives from a woman in her seventies with COVID-19, enrolled during active disease. The chain joins TRBV24-1 to TRBJ2-3; TRBD2 agrees with 9 junctional bases. What was sequenced was peripheral blood. The nucleotide sequence reads TGTGCCACCAGTGATTTGGGGGCTAGCGGGGTGTGGGGCACAGATACGCAGTATTTT. Protein translation: CATSDLGASGVWGTDTQYF.